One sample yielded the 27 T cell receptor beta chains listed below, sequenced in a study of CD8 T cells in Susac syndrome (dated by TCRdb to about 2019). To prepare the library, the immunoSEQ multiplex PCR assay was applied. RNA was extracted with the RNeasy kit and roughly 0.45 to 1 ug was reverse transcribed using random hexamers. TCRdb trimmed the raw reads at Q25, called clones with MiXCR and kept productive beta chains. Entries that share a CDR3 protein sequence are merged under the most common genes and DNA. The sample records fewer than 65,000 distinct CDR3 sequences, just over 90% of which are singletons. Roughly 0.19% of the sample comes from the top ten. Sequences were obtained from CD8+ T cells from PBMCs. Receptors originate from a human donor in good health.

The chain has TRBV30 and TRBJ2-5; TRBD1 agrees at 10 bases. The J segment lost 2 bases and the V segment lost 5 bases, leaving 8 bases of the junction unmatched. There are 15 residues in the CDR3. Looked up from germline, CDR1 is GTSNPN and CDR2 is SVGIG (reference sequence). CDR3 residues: CAWSVWDRGQETQYF. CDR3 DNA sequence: TGTGCCTGGTCTGTCTGGGACAGGGGACAAGAGACCCAGTACTTC.

The chain's CDR3 is CASSPGRNTEAFF. The CDR3 bases are TGTGCCAGCAGCCCTGGACGGAACACTGAAGCTTTCTTT. V gene TRBV7-3 combines with J gene TRBJ1-1; D is unclear. V was shortened by 5 bases and J by 1 base, with 8 bases between the two germline ends. In germline, CDR1 is SGHTA, CDR2 FQGTGA. The length of the CDR3 is 13 residues.

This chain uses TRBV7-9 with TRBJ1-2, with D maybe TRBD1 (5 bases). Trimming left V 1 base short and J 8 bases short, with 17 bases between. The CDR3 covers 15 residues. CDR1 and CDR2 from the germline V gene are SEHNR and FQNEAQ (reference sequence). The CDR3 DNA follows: TGTGCCAGCAGCTTAGGAGGTTGGCAGTGGGGCGGCTACACCTTC. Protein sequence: CASSLGGWQWGGYTF.

The CDR3 DNA sequence: TGTGCCAGCAGTCTCCTAGGGGGGGGCTACGAGCAGTACTTC. This encodes CASSLLGGGYEQYF. This chain uses TRBV12-3 or TRBV12-4 with TRBJ2-7, with D maybe TRBD2 (7 bases). This CDR3 has 14 residues. Between the trimmed V and J ends, which lost 5 bases and 3 bases, there was a span of 14 bases.

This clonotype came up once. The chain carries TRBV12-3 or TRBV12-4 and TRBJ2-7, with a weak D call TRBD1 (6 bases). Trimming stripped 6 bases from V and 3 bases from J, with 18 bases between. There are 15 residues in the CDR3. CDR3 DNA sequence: TGTGCCAGCAGCGAAGGGGGTGGAACTGTCTACGAGCAGTACTTC. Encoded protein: CASSEGGGTVYEQYF.

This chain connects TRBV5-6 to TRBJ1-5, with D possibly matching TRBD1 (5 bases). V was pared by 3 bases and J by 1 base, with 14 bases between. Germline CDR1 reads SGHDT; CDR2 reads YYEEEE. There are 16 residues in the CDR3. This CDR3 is CASSSGGAGSNQPQHF. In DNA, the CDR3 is TGTGCCAGCAGCTCAGGCGGGGCGGGGAGCAATCAGCCCCAGCATTTT. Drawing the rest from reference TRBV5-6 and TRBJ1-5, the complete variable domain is DAGVTQSPTHLIKTRGQQVTLRCSPKSGHDTVSWYQQALGQGPQFIFQYYEEEERQRGNFPDRFSGHQFPNYSSELNVNALLLGDSALYLCASSSGGAGSNQPQHFGDGTRLSIL.

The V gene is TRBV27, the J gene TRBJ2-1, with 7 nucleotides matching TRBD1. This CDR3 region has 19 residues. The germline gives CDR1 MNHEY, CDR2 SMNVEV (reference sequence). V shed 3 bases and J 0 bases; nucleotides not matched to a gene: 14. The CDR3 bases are TGTGCCAGCAGTTTCCCGACCGGGACAGCCCCGGACTCCTACAATGAGCAGTTCTTC. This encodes CASSFPTGTAPDSYNEQFF.

The CDR3 nucleotides are TGTGCCAGTTCCCCTTCTGGGACAGGGACGAGATACTACGAGCAGTACTTC. It yields the protein CASSPSGTGTRYYEQYF. The rearrangement joins TRBV19 to TRBJ2-7, with 9 bases identical to TRBD1. The germline V gene encodes CDR1 LNHDA and CDR2 SQIVND (reference sequence). This CDR3 is 17 amino acids long. The junction had 17 bases not matched to a gene; V was cut back by 8 bases and J by 3 bases.

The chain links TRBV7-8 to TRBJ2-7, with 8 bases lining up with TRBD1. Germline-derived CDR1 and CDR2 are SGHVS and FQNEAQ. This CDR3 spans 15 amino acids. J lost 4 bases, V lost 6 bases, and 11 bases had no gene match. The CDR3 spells CASRVDTGGGYEQYF. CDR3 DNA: TGTGCCAGCAGGGTGGATACAGGGGGTGGGTACGAGCAGTACTTC.

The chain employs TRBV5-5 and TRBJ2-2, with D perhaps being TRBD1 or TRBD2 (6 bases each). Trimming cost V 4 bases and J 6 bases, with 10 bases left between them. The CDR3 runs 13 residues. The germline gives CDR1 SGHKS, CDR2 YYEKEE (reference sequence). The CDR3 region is CASSPGEAGELFF. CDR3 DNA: TGTGCCAGCAGCCCAGGGGAGGCCGGGGAGCTGTTTTTT.

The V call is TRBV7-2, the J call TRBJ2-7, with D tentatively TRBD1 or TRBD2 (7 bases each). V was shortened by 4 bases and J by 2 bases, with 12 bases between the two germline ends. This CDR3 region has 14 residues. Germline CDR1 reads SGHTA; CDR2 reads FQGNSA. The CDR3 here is CASSSGGVAYEQYF. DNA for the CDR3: TGTGCCAGCAGCTCAGGGGGGGTCGCCTACGAGCAGTACTTC.

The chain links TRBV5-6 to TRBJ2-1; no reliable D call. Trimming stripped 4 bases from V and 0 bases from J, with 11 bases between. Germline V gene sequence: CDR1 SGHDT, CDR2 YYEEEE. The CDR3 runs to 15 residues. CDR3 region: CASSPDQSSYNEQFF. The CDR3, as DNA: TGTGCCAGCAGCCCGGACCAGAGCTCCTACAATGAGCAGTTCTTC.

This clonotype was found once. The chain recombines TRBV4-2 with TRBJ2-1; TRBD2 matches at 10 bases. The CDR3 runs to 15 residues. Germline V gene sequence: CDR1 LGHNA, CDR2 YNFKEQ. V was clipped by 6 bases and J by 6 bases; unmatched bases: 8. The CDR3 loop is CASSDLAGGLNEQFF. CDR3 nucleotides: TGTGCCAGCAGTGACTTAGCGGGGGGTCTCAATGAGCAGTTCTTC.

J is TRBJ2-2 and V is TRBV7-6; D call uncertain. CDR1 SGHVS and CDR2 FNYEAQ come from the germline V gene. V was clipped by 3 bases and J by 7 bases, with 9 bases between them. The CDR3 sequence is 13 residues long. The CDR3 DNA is TGTGCCAGCAGCTTCGGTTCGGACGGGGAGCTGTTTTTT. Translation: CASSFGSDGELFF.

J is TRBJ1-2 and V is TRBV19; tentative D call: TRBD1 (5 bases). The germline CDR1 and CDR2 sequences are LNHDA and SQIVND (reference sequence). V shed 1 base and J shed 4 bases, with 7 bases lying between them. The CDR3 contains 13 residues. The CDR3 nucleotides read TGTGCCAGTAGTATAGGGACAAGCTATGGCTACACCTTC. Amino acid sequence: CASSIGTSYGYTF.

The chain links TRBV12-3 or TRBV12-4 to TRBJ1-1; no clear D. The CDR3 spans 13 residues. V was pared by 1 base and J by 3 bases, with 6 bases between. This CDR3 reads CASSLGVHTEAFF. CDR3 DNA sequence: TGTGCCAGCAGTTTAGGGGTACACACTGAAGCTTTCTTT.

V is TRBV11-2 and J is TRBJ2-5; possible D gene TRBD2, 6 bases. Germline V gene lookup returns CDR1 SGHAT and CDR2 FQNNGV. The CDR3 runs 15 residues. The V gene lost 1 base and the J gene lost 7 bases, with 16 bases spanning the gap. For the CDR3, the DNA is TGTGCCAGCAGCTTAGTCCGGGACTTCCCTGGGACCCAGTACTTC. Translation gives CASSLVRDFPGTQYF. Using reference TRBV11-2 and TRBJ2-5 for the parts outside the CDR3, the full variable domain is EAGVAQSPRYKIIEKRQSVAFWCNPISGHATLYWYQQILGQGPKLLIQFQNNGVVDDSQLPKDRFSAERLKGVDSTLKIQPAKLEDSAVYLCASSLVRDFPGTQYFGPGTRLLVL.

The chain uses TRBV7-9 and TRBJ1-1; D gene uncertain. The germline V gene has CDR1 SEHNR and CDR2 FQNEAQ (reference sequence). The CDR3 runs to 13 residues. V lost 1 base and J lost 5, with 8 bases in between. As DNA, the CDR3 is TGTGCCAGCAGCTTAGAGAAGAGGACTGAAGCTTTCTTT. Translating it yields CASSLEKRTEAFF.

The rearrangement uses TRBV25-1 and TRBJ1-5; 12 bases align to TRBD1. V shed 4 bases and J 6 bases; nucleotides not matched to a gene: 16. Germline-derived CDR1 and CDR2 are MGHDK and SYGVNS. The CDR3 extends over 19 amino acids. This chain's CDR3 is CASSGPSGQGAGGVQPQHF. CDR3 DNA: TGTGCCAGCAGTGGGCCTTCGGGACAGGGGGCGGGAGGTGTTCAGCCCCAGCATTTT.

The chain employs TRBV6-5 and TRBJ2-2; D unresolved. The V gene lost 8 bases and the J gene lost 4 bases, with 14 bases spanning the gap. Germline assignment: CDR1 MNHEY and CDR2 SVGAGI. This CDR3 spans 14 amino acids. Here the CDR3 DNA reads TGTGCCAGCCAGGACGGGTGGGGCACCGGGGAGCTGTTTTTT. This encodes CASQDGWGTGELFF.

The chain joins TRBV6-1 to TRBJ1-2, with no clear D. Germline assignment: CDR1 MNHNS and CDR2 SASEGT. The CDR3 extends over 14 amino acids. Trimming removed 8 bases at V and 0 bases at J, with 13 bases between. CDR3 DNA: TGTGCCAGCCCATCGTGGGAATCTAACTATGGCTACACCTTC. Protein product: CASPSWESNYGYTF.

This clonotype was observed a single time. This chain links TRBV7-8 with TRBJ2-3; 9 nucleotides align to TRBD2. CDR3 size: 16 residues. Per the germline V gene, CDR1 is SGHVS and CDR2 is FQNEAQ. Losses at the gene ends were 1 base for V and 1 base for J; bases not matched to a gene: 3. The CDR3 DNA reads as TGTGCCAGCAGCTTAGATCCTAGCGGGGGCACAGATACGCAGTATTTT. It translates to CASSLDPSGGTDTQYF.

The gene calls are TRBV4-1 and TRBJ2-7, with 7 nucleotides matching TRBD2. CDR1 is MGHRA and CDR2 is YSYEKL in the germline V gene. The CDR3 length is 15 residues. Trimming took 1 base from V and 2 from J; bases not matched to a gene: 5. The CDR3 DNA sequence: TGCGCCAGCAGCCAAGTCGGGACTACCCCCTACGAGCAGTACTTC. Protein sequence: CASSQVGTTPYEQYF.

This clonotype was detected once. The CDR3 spells CASSQDSPGGSNQPQHF. CDR3 bases: TGCGCCAGCAGCCAAGATTCCCCAGGGGGGAGCAATCAGCCCCAGCATTTT. The V and J genes are TRBV4-3 and TRBJ1-5, with TRBD1 identical over 7 bases. CDR3 size: 17 residues. Trimming at V came to 0 bases and at J to 1 base, leaving 6 bases not matched to a gene. From germline, CDR1 is LGHNA and CDR2 YSLEER.

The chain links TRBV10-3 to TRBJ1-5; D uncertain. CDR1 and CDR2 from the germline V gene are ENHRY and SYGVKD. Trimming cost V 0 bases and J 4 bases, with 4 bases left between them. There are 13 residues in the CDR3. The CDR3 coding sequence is TGTGCCATCAGTGAGTCGGGTAATCAGCCCCAGCATTTT. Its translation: CAISESGNQPQHF.

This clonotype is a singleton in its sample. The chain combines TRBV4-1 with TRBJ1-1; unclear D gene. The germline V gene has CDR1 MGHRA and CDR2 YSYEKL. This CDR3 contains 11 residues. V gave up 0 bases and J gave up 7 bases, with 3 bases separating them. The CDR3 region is CASSQDLEAFF. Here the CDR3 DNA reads TGCGCCAGCAGCCAAGATCTTGAAGCTTTCTTT.

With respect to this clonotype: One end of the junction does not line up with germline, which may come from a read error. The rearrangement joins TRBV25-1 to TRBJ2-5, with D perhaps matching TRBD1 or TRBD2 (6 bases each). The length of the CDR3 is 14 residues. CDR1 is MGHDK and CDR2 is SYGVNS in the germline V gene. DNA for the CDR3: TGTGCCAGCAGTGAACGGAAAAGGGGGGTGGCCCAGAACTTC. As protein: CASSERKRGVAQNF. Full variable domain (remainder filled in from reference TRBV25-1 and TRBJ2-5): EADIYQTPRYLVIGTGKKITLECSQTMGHDKMYWYQQDPGMELHLIHYSYGVNSTEKGDLSSESTVSRIRTEHFPLTLESARPSHTSQYLCASSERKRGVAQNFGPGTRLLVL.